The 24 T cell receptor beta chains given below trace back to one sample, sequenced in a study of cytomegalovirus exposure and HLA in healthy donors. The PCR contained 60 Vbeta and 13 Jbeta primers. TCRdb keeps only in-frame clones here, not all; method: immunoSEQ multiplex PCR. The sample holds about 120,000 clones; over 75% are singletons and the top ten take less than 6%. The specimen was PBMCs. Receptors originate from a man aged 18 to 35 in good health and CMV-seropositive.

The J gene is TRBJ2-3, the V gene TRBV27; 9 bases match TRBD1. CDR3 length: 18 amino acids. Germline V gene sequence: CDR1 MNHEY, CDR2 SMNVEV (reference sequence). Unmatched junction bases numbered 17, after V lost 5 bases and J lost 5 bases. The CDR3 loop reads CASSNLSRDRVEVDTQYF. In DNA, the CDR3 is TGTGCCAGCAGTAACCTGAGCCGGGACAGGGTGGAGGTAGATACGCAGTATTTT.

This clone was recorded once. In DNA, the CDR3 is TGCGCCAGCAGCCAAGGCCATGGGCCCTCCGCGGAAAAACTGTTTTTT. This sequence encodes CASSQGHGPSAEKLFF. The chain links TRBV4-1 to TRBJ1-4; D remains ambiguous. In germline, CDR1 is MGHRA, CDR2 YSYEKL. This CDR3 has 16 residues. V lost 1 base to trimming and J lost 8 bases, with 17 bases between them.

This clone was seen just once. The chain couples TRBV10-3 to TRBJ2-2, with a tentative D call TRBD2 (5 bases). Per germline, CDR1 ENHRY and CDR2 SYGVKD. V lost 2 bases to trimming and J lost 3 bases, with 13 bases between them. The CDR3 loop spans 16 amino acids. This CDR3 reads CAISERGYRDTGELFF. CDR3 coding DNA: TGTGCCATCAGTGAGAGAGGGTACCGGGACACCGGGGAGCTGTTTTTT.

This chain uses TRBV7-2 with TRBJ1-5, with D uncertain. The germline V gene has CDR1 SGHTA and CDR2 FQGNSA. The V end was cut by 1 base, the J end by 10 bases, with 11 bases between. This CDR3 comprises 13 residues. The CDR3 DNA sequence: TGTGCCAGCAGCTTAGGTAGTGTTTCCCCCCAGCATTTT. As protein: CASSLGSVSPQHF.

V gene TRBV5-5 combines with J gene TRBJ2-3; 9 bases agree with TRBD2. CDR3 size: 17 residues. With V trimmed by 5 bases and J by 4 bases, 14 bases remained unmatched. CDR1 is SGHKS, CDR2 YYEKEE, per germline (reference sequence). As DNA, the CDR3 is TGTGCCAGCAGGGTTGTGCCTAGCGGGGCCTATCCAGATACGCAGTATTTT. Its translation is CASRVVPSGAYPDTQYF.

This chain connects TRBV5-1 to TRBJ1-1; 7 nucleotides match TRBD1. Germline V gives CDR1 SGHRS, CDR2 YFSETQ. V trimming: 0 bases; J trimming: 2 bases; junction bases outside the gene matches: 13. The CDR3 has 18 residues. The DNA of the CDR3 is TGCGCCAGCAGCTTGGCCGCACAGGGGCGGAACCTCAACACTGAAGCTTTCTTT. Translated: CASSLAAQGRNLNTEAFF.

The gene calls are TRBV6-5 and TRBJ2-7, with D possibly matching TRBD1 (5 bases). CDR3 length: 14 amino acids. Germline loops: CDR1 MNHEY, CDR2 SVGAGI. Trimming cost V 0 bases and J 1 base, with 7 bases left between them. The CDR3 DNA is TGTGCCAGCAGTTACTCGGCAGGGTCCTACGAGCAGTACTTC. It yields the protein CASSYSAGSYEQYF.

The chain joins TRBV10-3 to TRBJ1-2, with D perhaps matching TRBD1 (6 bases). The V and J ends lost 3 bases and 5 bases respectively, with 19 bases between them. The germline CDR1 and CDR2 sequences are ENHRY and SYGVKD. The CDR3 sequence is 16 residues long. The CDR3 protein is CAISDGQGYGGYGYTF. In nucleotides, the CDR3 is TGTGCCATCAGTGACGGGCAGGGGTACGGTGGGTATGGCTACACCTTC.

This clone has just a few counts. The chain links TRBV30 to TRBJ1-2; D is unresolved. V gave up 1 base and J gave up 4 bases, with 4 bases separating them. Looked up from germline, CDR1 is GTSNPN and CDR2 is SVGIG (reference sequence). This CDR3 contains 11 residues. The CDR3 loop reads CAWSDFYGYTF. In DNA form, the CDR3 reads TGTGCCTGGAGTGACTTCTATGGCTACACCTTC. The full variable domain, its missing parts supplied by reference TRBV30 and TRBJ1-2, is SQTIHQWPATLVQPVGSPLSLECTVEGTSNPNLYWYRQAAGRGLQLLFYSVGIGQISSEVPQNLSASRPQDRQFILSSKKLLLSDSGFYLCAWSDFYGYTFGSGTRLTVV.

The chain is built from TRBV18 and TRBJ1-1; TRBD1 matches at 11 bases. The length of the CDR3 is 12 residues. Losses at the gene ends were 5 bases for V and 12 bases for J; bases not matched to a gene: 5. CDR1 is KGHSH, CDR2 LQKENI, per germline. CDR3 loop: CASSGQGAPTFF. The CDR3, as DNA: TGTGCCAGCTCAGGACAGGGGGCGCCGACTTTCTTT.

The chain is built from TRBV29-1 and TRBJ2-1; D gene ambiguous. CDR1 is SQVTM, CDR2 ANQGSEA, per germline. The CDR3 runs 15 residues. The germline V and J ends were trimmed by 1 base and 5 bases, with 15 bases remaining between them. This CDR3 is CSVEVVTSPHNEQFF. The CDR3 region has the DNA TGCAGCGTTGAAGTAGTGACATCCCCGCACAATGAGCAGTTCTTC.

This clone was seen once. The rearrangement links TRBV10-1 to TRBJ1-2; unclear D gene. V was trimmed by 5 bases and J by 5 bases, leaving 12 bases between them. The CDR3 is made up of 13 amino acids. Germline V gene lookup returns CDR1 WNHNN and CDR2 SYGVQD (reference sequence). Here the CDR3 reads CASSRRLLYGYTF. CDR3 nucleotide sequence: TGCGCCAGCAGTCGCAGGTTATTATATGGCTACACCTTC.

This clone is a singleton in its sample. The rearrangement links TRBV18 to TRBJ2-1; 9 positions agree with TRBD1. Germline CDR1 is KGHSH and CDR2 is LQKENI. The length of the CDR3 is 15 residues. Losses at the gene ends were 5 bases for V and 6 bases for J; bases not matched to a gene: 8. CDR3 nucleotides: TGTGCCAGCTCATCGTTAGGACAGGGGAGCAATGAGCAGTTCTTC. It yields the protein CASSSLGQGSNEQFF.

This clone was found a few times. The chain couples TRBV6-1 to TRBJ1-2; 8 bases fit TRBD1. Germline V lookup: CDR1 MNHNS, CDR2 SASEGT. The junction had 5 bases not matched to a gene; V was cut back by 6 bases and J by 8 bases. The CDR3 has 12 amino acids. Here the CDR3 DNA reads TGTGCCAGCAGCCCACAGGGGGACGGCTACACCTTC. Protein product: CASSPQGDGYTF.

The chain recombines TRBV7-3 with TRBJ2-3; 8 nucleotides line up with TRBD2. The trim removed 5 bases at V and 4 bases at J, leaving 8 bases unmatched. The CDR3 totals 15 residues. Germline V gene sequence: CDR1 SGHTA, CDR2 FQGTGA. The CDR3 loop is CASSPNGRAADTQYF. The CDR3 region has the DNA TGTGCCAGCAGCCCAAACGGGAGGGCGGCAGATACGCAGTATTTT.

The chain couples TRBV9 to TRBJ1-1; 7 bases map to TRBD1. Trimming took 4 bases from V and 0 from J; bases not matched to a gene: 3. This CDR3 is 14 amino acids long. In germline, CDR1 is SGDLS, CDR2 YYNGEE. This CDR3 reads CASSSTGLNTEAFF. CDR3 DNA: TGTGCCAGCAGCTCGACAGGGCTGAACACTGAAGCTTTCTTT.

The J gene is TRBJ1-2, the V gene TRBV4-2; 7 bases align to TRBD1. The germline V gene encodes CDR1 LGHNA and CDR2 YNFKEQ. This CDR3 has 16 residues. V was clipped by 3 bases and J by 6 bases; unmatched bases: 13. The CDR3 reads CASSHAIRDSDNGYTF. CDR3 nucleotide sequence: TGTGCCAGCAGCCATGCCATCCGGGACAGCGATAATGGCTACACCTTC.

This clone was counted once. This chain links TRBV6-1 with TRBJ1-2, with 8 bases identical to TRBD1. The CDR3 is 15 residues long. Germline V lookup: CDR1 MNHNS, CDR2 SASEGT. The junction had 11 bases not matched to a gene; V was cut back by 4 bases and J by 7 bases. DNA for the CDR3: TGTGCCAGCAGTGCTAGGACAGGGCCTTCGGCTGGCTACACCTTC. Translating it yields CASSARTGPSAGYTF.

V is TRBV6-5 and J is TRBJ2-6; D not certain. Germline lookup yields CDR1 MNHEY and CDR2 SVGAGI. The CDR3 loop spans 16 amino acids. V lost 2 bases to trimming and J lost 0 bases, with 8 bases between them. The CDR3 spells CASSYVRVSGANVLTF. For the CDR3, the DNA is TGTGCCAGCAGTTACGTGAGAGTCTCTGGGGCCAACGTCCTGACTTTC.

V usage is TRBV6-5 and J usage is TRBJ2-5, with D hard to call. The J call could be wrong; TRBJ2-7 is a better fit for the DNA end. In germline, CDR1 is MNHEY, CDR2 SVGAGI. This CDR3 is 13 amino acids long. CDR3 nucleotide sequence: TGTGCCAGCAGTTACGTCCCCTCCTACGAGCAGTACTTC. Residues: CASSYVPSYEQYF.

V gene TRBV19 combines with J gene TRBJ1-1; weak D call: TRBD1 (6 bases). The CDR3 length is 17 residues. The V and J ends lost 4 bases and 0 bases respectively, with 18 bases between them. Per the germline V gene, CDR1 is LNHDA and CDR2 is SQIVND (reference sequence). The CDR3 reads CASSTLGARALNTEAFF. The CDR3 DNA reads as TGTGCCAGTAGTACACTGGGGGCCAGGGCATTGAACACTGAAGCTTTCTTT. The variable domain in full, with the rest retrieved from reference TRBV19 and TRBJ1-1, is DGGITQSPKYLFRKEGQNVTLSCEQNLNHDAMYWYRQDPGQGLRLIYYSQIVNDFQKGDIAEGYSVSREKKESFPLTVTSAQKNPTAFYLCASSTLGARALNTEAFFGQGTRLTVV.

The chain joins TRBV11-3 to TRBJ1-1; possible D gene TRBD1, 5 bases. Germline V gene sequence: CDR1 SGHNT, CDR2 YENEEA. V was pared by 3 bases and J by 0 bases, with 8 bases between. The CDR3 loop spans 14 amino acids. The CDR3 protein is CASSLGGVNTEAFF. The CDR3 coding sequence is TGTGCCAGCAGCTTGGGAGGGGTGAACACTGAAGCTTTCTTT.

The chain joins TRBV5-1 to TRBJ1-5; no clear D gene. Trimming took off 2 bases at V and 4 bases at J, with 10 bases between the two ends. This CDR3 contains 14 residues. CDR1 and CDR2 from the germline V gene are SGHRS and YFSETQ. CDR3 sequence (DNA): TGCGCCAGCAGCTTTGACGGAGTTAATCAGCCCCAGCATTTT. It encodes CASSFDGVNQPQHF.

The CDR3 DNA is TGTGCCAGCAGCTTACTTCGGTACACCGGGGAGCTGTTTTTT. Amino acid sequence: CASSLLRYTGELFF. The chain is built from TRBV7-3 and TRBJ2-2; D is uncertain. This CDR3 spans 14 amino acids. Trimming took off 2 bases at V and 3 bases at J, with 7 bases between the two ends. Germline CDR1 reads SGHTA; CDR2 reads FQGTGA. The whole variable domain, remainder taken from reference TRBV7-3 and TRBJ2-2, is GAGVSQTPSNKVTEKGKYVELRCDPISGHTALYWYRQSLGQGPEFLIYFQGTGAADDSGLPNDRFFAVRPEGSVSTLKIQRTERGDSAVYLCASSLLRYTGELFFGEGSRLTVL.